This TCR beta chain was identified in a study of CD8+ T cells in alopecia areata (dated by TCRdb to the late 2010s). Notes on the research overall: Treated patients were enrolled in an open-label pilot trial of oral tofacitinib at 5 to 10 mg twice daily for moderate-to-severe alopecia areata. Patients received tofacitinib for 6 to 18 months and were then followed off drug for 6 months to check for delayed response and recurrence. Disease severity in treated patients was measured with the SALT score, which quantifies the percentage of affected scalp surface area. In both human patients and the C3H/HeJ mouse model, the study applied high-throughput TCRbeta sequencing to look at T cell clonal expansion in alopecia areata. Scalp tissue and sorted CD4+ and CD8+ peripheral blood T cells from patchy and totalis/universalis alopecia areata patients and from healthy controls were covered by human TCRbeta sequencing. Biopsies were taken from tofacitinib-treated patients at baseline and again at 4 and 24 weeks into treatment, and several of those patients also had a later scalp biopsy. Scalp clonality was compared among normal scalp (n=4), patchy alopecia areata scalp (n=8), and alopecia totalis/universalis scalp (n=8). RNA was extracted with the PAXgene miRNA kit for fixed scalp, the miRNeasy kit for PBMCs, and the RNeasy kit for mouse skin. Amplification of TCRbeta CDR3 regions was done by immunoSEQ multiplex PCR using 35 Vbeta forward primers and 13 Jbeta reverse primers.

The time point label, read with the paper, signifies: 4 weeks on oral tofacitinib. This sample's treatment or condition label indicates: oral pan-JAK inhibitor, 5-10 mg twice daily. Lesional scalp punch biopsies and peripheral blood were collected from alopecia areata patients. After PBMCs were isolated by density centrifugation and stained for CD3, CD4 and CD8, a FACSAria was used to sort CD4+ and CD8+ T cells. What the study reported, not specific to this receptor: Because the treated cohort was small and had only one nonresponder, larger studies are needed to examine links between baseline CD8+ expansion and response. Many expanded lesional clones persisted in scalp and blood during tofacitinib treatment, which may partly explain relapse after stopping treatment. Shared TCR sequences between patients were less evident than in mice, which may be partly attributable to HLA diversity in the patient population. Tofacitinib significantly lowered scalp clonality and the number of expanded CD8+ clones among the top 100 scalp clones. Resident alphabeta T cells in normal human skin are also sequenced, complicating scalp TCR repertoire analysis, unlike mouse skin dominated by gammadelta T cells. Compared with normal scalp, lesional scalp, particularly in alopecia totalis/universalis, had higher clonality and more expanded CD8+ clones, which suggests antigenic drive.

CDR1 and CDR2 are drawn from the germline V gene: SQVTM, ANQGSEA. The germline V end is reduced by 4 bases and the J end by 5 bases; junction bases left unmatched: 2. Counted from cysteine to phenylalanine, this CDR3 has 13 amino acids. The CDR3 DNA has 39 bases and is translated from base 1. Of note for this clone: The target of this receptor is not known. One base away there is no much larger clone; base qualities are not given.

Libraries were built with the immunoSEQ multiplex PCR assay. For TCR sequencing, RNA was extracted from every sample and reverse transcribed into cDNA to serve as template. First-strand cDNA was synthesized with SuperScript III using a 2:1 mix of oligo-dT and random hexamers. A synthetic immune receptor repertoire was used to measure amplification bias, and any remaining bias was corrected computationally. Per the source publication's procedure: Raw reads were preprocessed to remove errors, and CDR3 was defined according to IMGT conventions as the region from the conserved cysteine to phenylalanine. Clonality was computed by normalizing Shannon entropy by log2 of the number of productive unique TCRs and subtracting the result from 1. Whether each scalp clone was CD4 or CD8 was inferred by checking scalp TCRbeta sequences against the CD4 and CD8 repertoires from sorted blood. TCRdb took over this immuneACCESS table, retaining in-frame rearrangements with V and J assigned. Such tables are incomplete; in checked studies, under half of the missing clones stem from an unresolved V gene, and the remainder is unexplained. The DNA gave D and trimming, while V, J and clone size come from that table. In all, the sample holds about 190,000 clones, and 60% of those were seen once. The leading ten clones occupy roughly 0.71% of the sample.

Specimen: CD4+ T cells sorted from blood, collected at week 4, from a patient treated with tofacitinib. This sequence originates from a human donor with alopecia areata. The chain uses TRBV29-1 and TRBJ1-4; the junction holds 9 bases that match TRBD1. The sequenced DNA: TGCAGCGTTGGGGGGACAGGGAATGAAAAACTGTTTTTT. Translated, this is CSVGGTGNEKLFF.